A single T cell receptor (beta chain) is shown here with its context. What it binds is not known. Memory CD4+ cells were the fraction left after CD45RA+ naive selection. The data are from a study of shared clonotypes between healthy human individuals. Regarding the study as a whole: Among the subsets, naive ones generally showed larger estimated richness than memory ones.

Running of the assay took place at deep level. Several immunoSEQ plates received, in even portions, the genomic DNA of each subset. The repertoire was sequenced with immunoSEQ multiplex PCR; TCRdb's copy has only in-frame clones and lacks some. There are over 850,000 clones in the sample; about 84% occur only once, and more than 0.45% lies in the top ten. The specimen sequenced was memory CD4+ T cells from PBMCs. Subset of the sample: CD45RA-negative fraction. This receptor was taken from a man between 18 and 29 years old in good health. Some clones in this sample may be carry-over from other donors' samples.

CDR3 nucleotides: TGTGCCAGCAAAAGGACAGGAGCGAACACCGGGGAGCTGTTTTTT. Its translation is CASKRTGANTGELFF. The chain carries TRBV6-5 and TRBJ2-2; 7 nucleotides line up with TRBD1. J lost 0 bases, V lost 7 bases, and 5 bases had no gene match. This CDR3 comprises 15 residues. The germline CDR1 and CDR2 sequences are MNHEY and SVGAGI.